The TCR beta chain under discussion was sequenced for a study of blood T cell repertoires in COVID-19. Study-level background: From T cells, B-cell-depleted T cells, or PBMCs came the material, which was cDNA or gDNA.

The Seattle patients, enrolled during active infection, were followed longitudinally. Original processing methods: Amplification with reference gene primers provided the estimates of nucleated cell counts. Assay used: immunoSEQ multiplex PCR; TCRdb lists only in-frame clones, some missing. The V and J calls and clone size were taken over from that table, and D and trimming were inferred from the DNA. The sample has about 170,000 clones, 84% seen once; the top ten hold around 2.9%. Germline lookup yields CDR1 SGHDT and CDR2 YYEEEE. Deletions cut 0 bases from V and 4 bases from J, with 8 bases between. The CDR3 has 14 residues.

The TCR originated in a woman at least 80 years old with COVID-19, enrolled during active disease. The source material was peripheral blood. This sequence joins TRBV5-6 and TRBJ2-1; maybe TRBD1 (6 bases). CDR3 region: CASSLAGEYNEQFF. In DNA, the CDR3 is TGTGCCAGCAGCTTGGCAGGGGAATACAATGAGCAGTTCTTC.